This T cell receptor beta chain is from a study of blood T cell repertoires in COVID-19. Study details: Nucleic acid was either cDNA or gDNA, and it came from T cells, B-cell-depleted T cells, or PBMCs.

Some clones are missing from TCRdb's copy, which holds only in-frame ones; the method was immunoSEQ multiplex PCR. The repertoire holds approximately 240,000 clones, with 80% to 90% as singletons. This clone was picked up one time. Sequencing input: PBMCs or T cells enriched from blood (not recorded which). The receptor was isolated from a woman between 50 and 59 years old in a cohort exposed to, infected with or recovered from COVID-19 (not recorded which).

CDR3 in amino acids: CASGPDRDTEAFF. The CDR3 nucleotides are TGTGCTAGTGGTCCCGACAGGGACACTGAAGCTTTCTTT. The V call is TRBV12-5, the J call TRBJ1-1; 7 bases map to TRBD1. Trimming took 5 bases from V and 3 from J; bases not matched to a gene: 3. Germline V gives CDR1 LGHNT, CDR2 FRNRAP. The CDR3 is 13 residues long. Variable domain in full (rest from reference TRBV12-5 and TRBJ1-1): DARVTQTPRHKVTEMGQEVTMRCQPILGHNTVFWYRQTMMQGLELLAYFRNRAPLDDSGMPKDRFSAEMPDATLATLKIQPSEPRDSAVYFCASGPDRDTEAFFGQGTRLTVV.